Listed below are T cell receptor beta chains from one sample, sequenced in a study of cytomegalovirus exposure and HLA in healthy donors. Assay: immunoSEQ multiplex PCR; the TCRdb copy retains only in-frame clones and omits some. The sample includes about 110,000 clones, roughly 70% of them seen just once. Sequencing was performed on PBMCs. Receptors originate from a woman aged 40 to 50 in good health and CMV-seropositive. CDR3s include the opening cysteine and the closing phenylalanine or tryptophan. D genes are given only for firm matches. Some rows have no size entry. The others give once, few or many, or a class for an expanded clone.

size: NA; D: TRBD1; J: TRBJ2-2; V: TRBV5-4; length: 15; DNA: TGTGCCAGCAGCTCAACCGACAGGGACACCGGGGAGCTGTTTTTT; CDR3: CASSSTDRDTGELFF
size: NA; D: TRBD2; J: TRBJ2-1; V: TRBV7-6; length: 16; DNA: TGTGCCAGCAGTCTTGCTGGACTAGCGGGGGGATCTGAGCAGTTCTTC; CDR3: CASSLAGLAGGSEQFF
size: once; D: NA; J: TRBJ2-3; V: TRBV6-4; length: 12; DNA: TGTGCCACTCGGGACTCCACAGATACGCAGTATTTT; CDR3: CATRDSTDTQYF
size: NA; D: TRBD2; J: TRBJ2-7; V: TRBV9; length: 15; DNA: TGTGCCAGCAGCGTAGGCGGGCTAGCGGGTTACGAGCAGTACTTC; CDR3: CASSVGGLAGYEQYF
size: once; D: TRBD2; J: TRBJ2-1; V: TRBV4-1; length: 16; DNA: TGCGCCAGCAGCCAAGGTACTAGCGGCCACTACAATGAGCAGTTCTTC; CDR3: CASSQGTSGHYNEQFF
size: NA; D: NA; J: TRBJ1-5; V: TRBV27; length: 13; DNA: TGTGCCAGCAGAGGCCAGGGAAATCAGCCCCAGCATTTT; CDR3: CASRGQGNQPQHF
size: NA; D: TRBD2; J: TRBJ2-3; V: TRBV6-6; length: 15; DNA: TGTGCCAGCAGTAAGGGACTAGCGGTCCCAGATACGCAGTATTTT; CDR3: CASSKGLAVPDTQYF
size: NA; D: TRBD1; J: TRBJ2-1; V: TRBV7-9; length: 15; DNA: TGTGCCAGCAGCTTTGACAGGGGGCTGTACGATGAGCAGTTCTTC; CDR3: CASSFDRGLYDEQFF
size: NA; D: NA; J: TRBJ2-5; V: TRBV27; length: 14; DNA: TGTGCCAGTAGTATACAGGCTCGGGAGGAGACCCAGTACTTC; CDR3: CASSIQAREETQYF
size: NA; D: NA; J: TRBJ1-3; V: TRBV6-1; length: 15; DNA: TGTGCCAGCGCCAGACAATCGATTCGTGGGAACACCATATATTTT; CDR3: CASARQSIRGNTIYF
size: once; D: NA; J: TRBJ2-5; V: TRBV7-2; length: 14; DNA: TGTGCCAGCAGCCACCAGACAGACCAAGAGACCCAGTACTTC; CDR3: CASSHQTDQETQYF
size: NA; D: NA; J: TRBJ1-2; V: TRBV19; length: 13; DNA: TGTGCCAGTAGTGGAGGGGCCGTCTATGGCTACACCTTC; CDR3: CASSGGAVYGYTF
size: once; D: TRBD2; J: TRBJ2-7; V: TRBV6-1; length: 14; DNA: TGTGCCAGCAGTCGACTAGCGGGAGTTGACGAGCAGTACTTC; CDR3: CASSRLAGVDEQYF
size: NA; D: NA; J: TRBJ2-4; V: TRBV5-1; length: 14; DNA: TGCGCCAGCAGCTTGGACAGGGACCAAAACATTCAGTACTTC; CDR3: CASSLDRDQNIQYF
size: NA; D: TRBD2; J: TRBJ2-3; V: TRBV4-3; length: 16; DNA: TGCGCCAGCAGCCAAAGACTAGCGAGAAGCACAGATACGCAGTATTTT; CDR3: CASSQRLARSTDTQYF
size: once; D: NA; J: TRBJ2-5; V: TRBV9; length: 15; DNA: TGTGCCAGCAGCTCGGGACTGCAACCCGTGGAGACCCAGTACTTC; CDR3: CASSSGLQPVETQYF
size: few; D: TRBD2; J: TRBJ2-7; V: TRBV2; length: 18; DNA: TGTGCCAGCAGGGAAATCAGAAGGATAGCGGGTTCATCCTACGAGCAGTACTTC; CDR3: CASREIRRIAGSSYEQYF
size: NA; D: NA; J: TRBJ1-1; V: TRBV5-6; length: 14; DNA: TGTGCCAGCAGCTTGTTCAGGGAGAACACTGAAGCTTTCTTT; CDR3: CASSLFRENTEAFF
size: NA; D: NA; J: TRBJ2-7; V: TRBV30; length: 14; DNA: TGTGCCTGGAGTTTTGGAGGGCCCCCCTACGAGCAGTACTTC; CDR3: CAWSFGGPPYEQYF
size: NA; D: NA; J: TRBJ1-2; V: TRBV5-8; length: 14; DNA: TGTGCCAGCAGCTCCCCTACACAGGTCTATGGCTACACCTTC; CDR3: CASSSPTQVYGYTF
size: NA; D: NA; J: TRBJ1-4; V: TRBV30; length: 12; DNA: TGTGCCTGGAACAGGATGGGGGAAAAACTGTTTTTT; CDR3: CAWNRMGEKLFF
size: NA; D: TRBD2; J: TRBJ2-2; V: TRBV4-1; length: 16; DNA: TGCGCCAGCAGCCAACCGACTAGCGGAATGACCGGGGAGCTGTTTTTT; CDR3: CASSQPTSGMTGELFF
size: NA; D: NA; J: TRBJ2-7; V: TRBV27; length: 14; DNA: TGTGCCAGCAGTCCGGACAAGGTTTCCTACGAGCAGTACTTC; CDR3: CASSPDKVSYEQYF
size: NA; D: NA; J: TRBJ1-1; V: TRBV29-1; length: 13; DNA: TGCAGCGGCGAAGGGGGGGTGAACACTGAAGCTTTCTTT; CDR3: CSGEGGVNTEAFF
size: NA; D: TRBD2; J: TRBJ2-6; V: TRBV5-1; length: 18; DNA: TGCGCCAGCAGCCCCGGACTAGCGGGGGGGCCCGGGGCCAACGTCCTGACTTTC; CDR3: CASSPGLAGGPGANVLTF
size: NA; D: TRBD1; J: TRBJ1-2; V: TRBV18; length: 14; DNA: TGTGCCAGCTCACCTCCGGGACAGGAGGGGGGCTACACCTTC; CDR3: CASSPPGQEGGYTF
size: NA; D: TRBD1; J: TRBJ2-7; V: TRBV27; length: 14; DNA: TGTGCCAGCAGACGGACAGGGGAGGCTTACGAGCAGTACTTC; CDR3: CASRRTGEAYEQYF
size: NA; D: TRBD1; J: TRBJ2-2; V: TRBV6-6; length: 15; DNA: TGTGCCAGCAGTTACCTCGCAGGGGGAACCGGGGAGCTGTTTTTT; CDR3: CASSYLAGGTGELFF
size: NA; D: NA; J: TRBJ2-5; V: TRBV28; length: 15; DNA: TGTGCCAGCAGCCACCAGGCGGGGGCGCGGGAGACCCAGTACTTC; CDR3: CASSHQAGARETQYF
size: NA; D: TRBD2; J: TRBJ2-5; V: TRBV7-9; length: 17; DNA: TGTGCCAGCAGCCCCCCTCTCCCCCTAGCGGGGGGAGAGACCCAGTACTTC; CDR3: CASSPPLPLAGGETQYF
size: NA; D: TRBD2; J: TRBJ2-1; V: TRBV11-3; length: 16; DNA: TGTGCCAGCAGCCCCCGGGGAGCGGGAGGATACAATGAGCAGTTCTTC; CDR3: CASSPRGAGGYNEQFF
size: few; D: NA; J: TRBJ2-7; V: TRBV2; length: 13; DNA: TGTGCCAGCAGCAGCCGGGGGGCGCGGGAGCAGTACTTC; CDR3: CASSSRGAREQYF
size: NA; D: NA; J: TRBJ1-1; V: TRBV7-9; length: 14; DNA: TGTGCCAGCAGCCGCTGGGACACCACCACTGAAGCTTTCTTT; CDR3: CASSRWDTTTEAFF
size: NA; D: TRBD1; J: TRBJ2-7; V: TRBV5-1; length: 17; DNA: TGCGCCAGCAGCCCCGGGACAGGGGCCGCAACCAGCTACGAGCAGTACTTC; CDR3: CASSPGTGAATSYEQYF
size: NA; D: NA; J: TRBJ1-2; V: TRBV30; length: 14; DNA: TGTGCCTGGAGAAGGTTCAGGGCGACCTATGGCTACACCTTC; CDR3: CAWRRFRATYGYTF
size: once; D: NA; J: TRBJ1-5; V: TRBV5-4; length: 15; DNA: TGTGCCAGCAGCATCGATCCAGATAGCAATCAGCCCCAGCATTTT; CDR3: CASSIDPDSNQPQHF
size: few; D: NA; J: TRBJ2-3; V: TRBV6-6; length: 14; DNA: TGTGCCAGCAGACACAGGGAAACCCCAGATACGCAGTATTTT; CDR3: CASRHRETPDTQYF
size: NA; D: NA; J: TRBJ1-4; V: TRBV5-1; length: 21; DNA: TGCGCCAGCAGCTTAGGTTCAAAACGGGGATTTAGTGCGGACACTAATGAAAAACTGTTTTTT; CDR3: CASSLGSKRGFSADTNEKLFF
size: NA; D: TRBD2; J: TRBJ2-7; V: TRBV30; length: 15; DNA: TGTGCCTGGAGGGGACTAGCGGGAAGAGCCTACGAGCAGTACTTC; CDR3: CAWRGLAGRAYEQYF
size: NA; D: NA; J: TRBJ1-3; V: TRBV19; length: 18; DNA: TGTGCCAGTAGCCTTCCGGGGGGGGCAGGGAGCTCTGGAAACACCATATATTTT; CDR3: CASSLPGGAGSSGNTIYF
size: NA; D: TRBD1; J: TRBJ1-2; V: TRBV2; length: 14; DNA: TGTGCCAGCAGTCTTCGACAGGGGCGCTATGGCTACACCTTC; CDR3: CASSLRQGRYGYTF
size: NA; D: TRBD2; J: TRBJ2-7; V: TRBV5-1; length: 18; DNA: TGCGCCAGTTCGGAATCTAGCGGGGGGGCTCTCCGGGGCTACGAGCAGTACTTC; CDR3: CASSESSGGALRGYEQYF
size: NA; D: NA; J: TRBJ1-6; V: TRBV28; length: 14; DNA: TGTGCCAGCAGCCCTACGGGTCTTAATTCACCCCTCCACTTT; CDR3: CASSPTGLNSPLHF
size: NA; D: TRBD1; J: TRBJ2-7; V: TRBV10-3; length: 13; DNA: TGTGCCATCAGTGAACAGGGGAACCACGAGCAGTACTTC; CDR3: CAISEQGNHEQYF
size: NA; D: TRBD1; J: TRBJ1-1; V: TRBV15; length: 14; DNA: TGTGCCACCAGCATGTCAGGGGGCCTGGATGAAGCTTTCTTT; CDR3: CATSMSGGLDEAFF
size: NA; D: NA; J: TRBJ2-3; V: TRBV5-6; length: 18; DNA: TGTGCCAGCAGCCCCCGGCTGAGCGGGTTTTCGAGGGGAGATACGCAGTATTTT; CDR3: CASSPRLSGFSRGDTQYF
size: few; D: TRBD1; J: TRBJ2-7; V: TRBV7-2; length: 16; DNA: TGTGCCAGCAGCTTAGGAGTGGTCCCAGGGGGTGGCGAGCAGTACTTC; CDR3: CASSLGVVPGGGEQYF
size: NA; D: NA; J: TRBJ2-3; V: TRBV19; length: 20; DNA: TGTGCCAGTAGTATCCCAATGGAGACGAACCGCCCCCCCCACACAGATACGCAGTATTTT; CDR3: CASSIPMETNRPPHTDTQYF
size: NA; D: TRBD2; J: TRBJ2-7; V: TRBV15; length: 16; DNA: TGTGCCACCAGCAGAGGGGGCGGGGGGGCCTCCTACGAGCAGTACTTC; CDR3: CATSRGGGGASYEQYF
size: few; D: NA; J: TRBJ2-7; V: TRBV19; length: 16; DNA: TGTGCCAGTAGTACGCAAATCGACAGGCGCTCCTACGAGCAGTACTTC; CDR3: CASSTQIDRRSYEQYF
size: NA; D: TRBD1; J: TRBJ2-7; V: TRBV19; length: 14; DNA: TGTGCCAGTAGCCGGGACAGCCGCTCCTACGAGCAGTACTTC; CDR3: CASSRDSRSYEQYF
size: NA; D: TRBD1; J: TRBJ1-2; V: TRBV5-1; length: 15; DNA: TGCGCCAGCAGGGAAGGGACAGGGTCTTTTTATGGCTACACCTTC; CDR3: CASREGTGSFYGYTF
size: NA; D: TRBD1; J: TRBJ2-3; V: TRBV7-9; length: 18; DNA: TGTGCCAGCAGCTTCGACAGGGGGCTCGCCGGTGGGACAGATACGCAGTATTTT; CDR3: CASSFDRGLAGGTDTQYF